Below are 10 T cell receptor beta chains sequenced from a single sample in a study of blood T cell repertoires in COVID-19. Clones were sequenced by immunoSEQ multiplex PCR, and TCRdb holds only the in-frame ones, with some missing. The sample includes about 100,000 clones, approximately 86% of them seen just once. Sample: peripheral blood. All receptors come from a woman aged 60 to 75 with acute or convalescent COVID-19.

This clone was found once. This chain links TRBV7-8 with TRBJ1-1; 7 bases map to TRBD1. Germline CDR1 is SGHVS and CDR2 is FQNEAQ. V lost 5 bases to trimming and J lost 6 bases; unmatched junction nucleotides: 9. This CDR3 is 14 amino acids long. The CDR3, as DNA: TGTGCCAGCAGCCCTCTACGGACAGGTCCTGAAGCTTTCTTT. Protein: CASSPLRTGPEAFF.

V is TRBV27 and J is TRBJ2-7; no firm D call. This CDR3 has 12 amino acids. Per germline, CDR1 MNHEY and CDR2 SMNVEV (reference sequence). V was pared by 8 bases and J by 1 base, with 9 bases between. In DNA form, the CDR3 reads TGTGCCAGCCGACGGAGTTCCTACGAGCAGTACTTC. Translation gives CASRRSSYEQYF.

V and J are TRBV27 and TRBJ2-3, with 8 bases lining up with TRBD2. CDR3 length: 16 amino acids. The germline gives CDR1 MNHEY, CDR2 SMNVEV (reference sequence). Trimming at V came to 0 bases and at J to 8 bases, leaving 10 bases not matched to a gene. CDR3 residues: CASSLSPLSGSGTQYF. The DNA of the CDR3 is TGTGCCAGCAGTTTATCGCCCCTCAGCGGGAGCGGTACGCAGTATTTT.

The J gene is TRBJ2-5, the V gene TRBV25-1; D perhaps matches TRBD2 (6 bases). V was clipped by 7 bases and J by 0 bases, with 12 bases between them. Germline-derived CDR1 and CDR2 are MGHDK and SYGVNS. This CDR3 region has 14 residues. The CDR3 nucleotides read TGTGCCAGCAAGGCTAGCGAGAACCAAGAGACCCAGTACTTC. Translation: CASKASENQETQYF.

This sequence joins TRBV14 and TRBJ2-1, with TRBD2 matching over 7 bases. The CDR3 is 14 amino acids. Per germline, CDR1 SGHDN and CDR2 FVKESK. Trimming removed 4 bases from V and 9 bases from J; junction bases left unmatched: 9. In DNA, the CDR3 is TGTGCCAGCAGCCCGCCCGGGGGGACGGGTGAGCAGTTCTTC. It encodes CASSPPGGTGEQFF.

This chain joins TRBV10-3 and TRBJ1-1; possible D gene TRBD1, 6 bases. The CDR3 contains 13 residues. Germline V CDR1 and CDR2: ENHRY, SYGVKD. The ends were cut back, 10 bases at V and 0 bases at J, with 12 bases in the middle. The CDR3 DNA follows: TGTGCCAGCTGGGGACATGTGAACACTGAAGCTTTCTTT. Its protein is CASWGHVNTEAFF.

This chain joins TRBV27 and TRBJ1-3, with 8 bases that match TRBD1. Trimming cost V 8 bases and J 2 bases; bases outside gene matches: 5. The CDR3 is 14 amino acids. CDR1 and CDR2 (germline): MNHEY, SMNVEV (reference sequence). The CDR3 here is CASGLQGAGNTIYF. The CDR3 coding sequence is TGTGCCAGCGGGTTACAGGGGGCTGGAAACACCATATATTTT.

The V call is TRBV2, the J call TRBJ2-1, with a weak D call TRBD2 (5 bases). Trimming took off 7 bases at V and 0 bases at J, with 10 bases between the two ends. This CDR3 has 14 amino acids. Germline V gene data show CDR1 as SNHLY and CDR2 as FYNNEI. The CDR3: CASKRTGSYNEQFF. CDR3 sequence (DNA): TGTGCCAGCAAAAGGACTGGCTCCTACAATGAGCAGTTCTTC.

This clone showed up just a few times. The rearrangement uses TRBV29-1 and TRBJ1-2, with D hard to call. Trimming took 4 bases from V and 4 from J, leaving 10 bases between them. The germline V gene encodes CDR1 SQVTM and CDR2 ANQGSEA. The CDR3 covers 12 residues. This chain's CDR3 is CSVARGGYGYTF. CDR3 coding DNA: TGCAGCGTTGCCCGGGGTGGCTATGGCTACACCTTC.

The genes are TRBV6-5 and TRBJ1-2; D gene uncertain. Per the germline V gene, CDR1 is MNHEY and CDR2 is SVGAGI. The CDR3 has 15 amino acids. The V gene lost 5 bases and the J gene lost 0 bases, with 13 bases spanning the gap. CDR3 DNA sequence: TGTGCCAGCAGTCCCGACTTCTTTACTAACTATGGCTACACCTTC. Encoded protein: CASSPDFFTNYGYTF.